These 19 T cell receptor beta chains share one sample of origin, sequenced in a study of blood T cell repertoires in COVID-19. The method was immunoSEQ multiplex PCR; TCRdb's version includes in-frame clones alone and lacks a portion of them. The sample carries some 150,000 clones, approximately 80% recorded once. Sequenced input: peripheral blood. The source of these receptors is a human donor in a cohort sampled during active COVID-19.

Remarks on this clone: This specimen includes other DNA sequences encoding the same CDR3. CDR3 in amino acids: CASSLALAGGRDTQYF. The CDR3 coding sequence is TGTGCCAGCAGCTTAGCTCTAGCGGGGGGCCGAGATACGCAGTATTTT. V and J are TRBV7-2 and TRBJ2-3; 11 bases agree with TRBD2. The germline gives CDR1 SGHTA, CDR2 FQGNSA. J lost 5 bases, V lost 0 bases, and 4 bases had no gene match. This CDR3 is 16 amino acids long.

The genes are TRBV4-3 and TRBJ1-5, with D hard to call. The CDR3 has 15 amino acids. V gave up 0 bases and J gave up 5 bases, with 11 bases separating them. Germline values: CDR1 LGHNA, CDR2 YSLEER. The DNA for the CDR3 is TGCGCCAGCAGCCAAGATCTTTACGGGGATCAGCCCCAGCATTTT. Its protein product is CASSQDLYGDQPQHF.

The CDR3 nucleotides are TGTGCCAGCAGTCACCGCCGGGACACGGGGTTTTACGAGCAGTACTTC. Protein sequence: CASSHRRDTGFYEQYF. V usage is TRBV13 and J usage is TRBJ2-7; D may be TRBD1 (6 bases). CDR1 is PRHDT and CDR2 is FYEKMQ in the germline V gene (reference sequence). The CDR3 totals 16 residues. The germline V and J ends were trimmed by 6 bases and 4 bases, with 22 bases remaining between them. The variable domain in full, with the rest retrieved from reference TRBV13 and TRBJ2-7, is AAGVIQSPRHLIKEKRETATLKCYPIPRHDTVYWYQQGPGQDPQFLISFYEKMQSDKGSIPDRFSAQQFSDYHSELNMSSLELGDSALYFCASSHRRDTGFYEQYFGPGTRLTVT.

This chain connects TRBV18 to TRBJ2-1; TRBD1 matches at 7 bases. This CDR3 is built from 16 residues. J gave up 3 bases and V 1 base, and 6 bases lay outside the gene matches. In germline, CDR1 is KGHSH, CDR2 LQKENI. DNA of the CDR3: TGTGCCAGCTCACCACTTAGAGGACAGGACTACAATGAGCAGTTCTTC. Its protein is CASSPLRGQDYNEQFF.

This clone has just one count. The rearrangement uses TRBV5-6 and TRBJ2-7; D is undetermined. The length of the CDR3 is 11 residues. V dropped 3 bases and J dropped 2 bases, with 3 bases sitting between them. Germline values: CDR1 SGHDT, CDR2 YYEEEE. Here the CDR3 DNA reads TGTGCCAGCAGCTCTGCCTACGAGCAGTACTTC. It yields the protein CASSSAYEQYF.

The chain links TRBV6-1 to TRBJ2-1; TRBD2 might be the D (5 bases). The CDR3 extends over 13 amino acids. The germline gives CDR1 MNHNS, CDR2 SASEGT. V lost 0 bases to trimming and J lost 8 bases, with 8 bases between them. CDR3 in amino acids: CASSEATRDEQFF. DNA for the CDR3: TGTGCCAGCAGTGAAGCAACGAGGGATGAGCAGTTCTTC.

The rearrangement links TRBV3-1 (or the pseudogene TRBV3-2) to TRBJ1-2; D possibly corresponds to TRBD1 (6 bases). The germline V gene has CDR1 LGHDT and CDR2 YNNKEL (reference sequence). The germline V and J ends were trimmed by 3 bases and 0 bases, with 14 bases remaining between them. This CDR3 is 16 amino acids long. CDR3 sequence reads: CASSQSDRLPNYGYTF. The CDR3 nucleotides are TGTGCCAGCAGCCAGTCCGACAGGCTCCCTAACTATGGCTACACCTTC.

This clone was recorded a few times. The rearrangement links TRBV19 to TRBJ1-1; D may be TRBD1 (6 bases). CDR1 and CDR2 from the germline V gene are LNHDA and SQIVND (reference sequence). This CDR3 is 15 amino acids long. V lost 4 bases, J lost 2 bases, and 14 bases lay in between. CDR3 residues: CASSREGGYNTEAFF. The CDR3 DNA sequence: TGTGCCAGTAGTAGGGAGGGGGGCTACAACACTGAAGCTTTCTTT. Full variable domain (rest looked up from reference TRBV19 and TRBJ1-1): DGGITQSPKYLFRKEGQNVTLSCEQNLNHDAMYWYRQDPGQGLRLIYYSQIVNDFQKGDIAEGYSVSREKKESFPLTVTSAQKNPTAFYLCASSREGGYNTEAFFGQGTRLTVV.

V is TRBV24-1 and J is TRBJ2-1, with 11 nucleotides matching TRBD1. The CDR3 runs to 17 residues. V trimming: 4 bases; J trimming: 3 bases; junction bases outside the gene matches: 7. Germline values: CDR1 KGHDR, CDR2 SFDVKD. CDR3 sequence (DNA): TGTGCCACCAGTGACATGGGACAGGGGGACTACTACAATGAGCAGTTCTTC. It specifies CATSDMGQGDYYNEQFF.

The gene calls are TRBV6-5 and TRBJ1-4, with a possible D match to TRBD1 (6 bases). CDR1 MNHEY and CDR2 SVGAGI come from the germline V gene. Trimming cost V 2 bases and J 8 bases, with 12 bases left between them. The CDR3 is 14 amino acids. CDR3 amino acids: CASSYGGAGEKLFF. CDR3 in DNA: TGTGCCAGCAGTTACGGGGGGGCCGGGGAAAAACTGTTTTTT.

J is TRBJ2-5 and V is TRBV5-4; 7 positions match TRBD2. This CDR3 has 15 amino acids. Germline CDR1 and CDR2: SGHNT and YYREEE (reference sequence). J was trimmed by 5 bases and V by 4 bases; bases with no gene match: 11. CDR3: CASSIQGPAGETQYF. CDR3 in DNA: TGTGCCAGCAGCATCCAAGGGCCAGCGGGGGAGACCCAGTACTTC. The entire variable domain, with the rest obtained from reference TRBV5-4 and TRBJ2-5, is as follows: ETGVTQSPTHLIKTRGQQVTLRCSSQSGHNTVSWYQQALGQGPQFIFQYYREEENGRGNFPPRFSGLQFPNYSSELNVNALELDDSALYLCASSIQGPAGETQYFGPGTRLLVL.

Here the CDR3 reads CASSQTGPNTEAFF. The CDR3 DNA sequence: TGTGCCAGCAGCCAAACTGGTCCGAACACTGAAGCTTTCTTT. The rearrangement joins TRBV3-1 (or the pseudogene TRBV3-2) to TRBJ1-1; no clear D. CDR3 length: 14 amino acids. Trimming left V 2 bases short and J 1 base short, with 8 bases between. The germline V gene encodes CDR1 LGHDT and CDR2 YNNKEL (reference sequence).

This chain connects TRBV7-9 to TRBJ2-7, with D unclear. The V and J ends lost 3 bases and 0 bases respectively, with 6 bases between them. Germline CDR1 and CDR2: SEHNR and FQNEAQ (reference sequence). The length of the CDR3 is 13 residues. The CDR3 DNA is TGTGCCAGCAGCTTCGAGGTCTCCTACGAGCAGTACTTC. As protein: CASSFEVSYEQYF.

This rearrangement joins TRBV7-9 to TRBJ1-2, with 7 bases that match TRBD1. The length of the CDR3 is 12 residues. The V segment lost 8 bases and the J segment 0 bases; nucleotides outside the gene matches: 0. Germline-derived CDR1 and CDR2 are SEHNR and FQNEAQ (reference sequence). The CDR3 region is CASDRANYGYTF. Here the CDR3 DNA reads TGTGCCAGCGACAGGGCTAACTATGGCTACACCTTC.

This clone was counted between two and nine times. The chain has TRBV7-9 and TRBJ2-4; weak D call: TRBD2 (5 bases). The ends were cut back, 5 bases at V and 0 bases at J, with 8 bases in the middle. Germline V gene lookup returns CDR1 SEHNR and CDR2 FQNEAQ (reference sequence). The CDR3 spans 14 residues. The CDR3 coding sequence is TGTGCCAGCAGCCAGGCGGGAGCCAAAAACATTCAGTACTTC. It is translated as CASSQAGAKNIQYF.

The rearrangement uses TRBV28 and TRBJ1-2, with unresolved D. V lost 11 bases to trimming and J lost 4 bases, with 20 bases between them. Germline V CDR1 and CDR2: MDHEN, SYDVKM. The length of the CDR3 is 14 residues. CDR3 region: CASATQEVGYGYTF. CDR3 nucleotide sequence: TGTGCCTCAGCAACCCAAGAGGTTGGCTATGGCTACACCTTC.

The CDR3 protein is CASSQLVGSFGGELFF. CDR3 in DNA: TGCGCCAGCAGCCAGCTAGTAGGGAGTTTTGGCGGGGAGCTGTTTTTT. V usage is TRBV4-3 and J usage is TRBJ2-2; a possible D gene is TRBD2 (5 bases). Trimming stripped 3 bases from V and 7 bases from J, with 18 bases between. From germline, CDR1 is LGHNA and CDR2 YSLEER. CDR3 length: 16 amino acids.

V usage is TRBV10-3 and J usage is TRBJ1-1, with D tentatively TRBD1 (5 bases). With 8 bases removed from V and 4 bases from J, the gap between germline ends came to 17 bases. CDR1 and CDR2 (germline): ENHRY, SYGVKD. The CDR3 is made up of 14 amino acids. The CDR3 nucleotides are TGTGCCATCTCCTCCACTGGGGGAGGCACTGAAGCTTTCTTT. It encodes CAISSTGGGTEAFF.

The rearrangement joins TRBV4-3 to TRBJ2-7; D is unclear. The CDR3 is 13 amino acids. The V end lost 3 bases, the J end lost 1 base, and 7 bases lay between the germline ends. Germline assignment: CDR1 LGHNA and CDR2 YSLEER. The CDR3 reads CASSQQESYEQYF. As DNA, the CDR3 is TGCGCCAGCAGCCAGCAGGAATCCTACGAGCAGTACTTC.